The rows below give T cell receptor beta chains drawn from one sample of a study of blood T cell repertoires in COVID-19. The data were produced by immunoSEQ multiplex PCR, yet TCRdb's version contains in-frame clones alone and is incomplete. The sample lists around 160,000 clones; about four fifths were seen once. The sequencing sample was made of PBMCs or T cells enriched from blood (not recorded which). The origin of the receptors is a woman aged 45-65 years who had been exposed to COVID-19. Each CDR3 is given with its conserved first and last residue. Each record gives: V gene, D gene, J gene, clone size, CDR3 protein, CDR3 DNA. The D gene is left open where the match is weak. Only some rows state a clone size, as once, few, many or a class for expanded clones.

v_call: TRBV5-4
d_call: .
j_call: TRBJ1-6
clone_size: few
cdr3_aa: CASSPNRDFSPLHF
cdr3_nt: TGTGCCAGCAGCCCAAACCGGGACTTTTCACCCCTCCACTTT

v_call: TRBV2
d_call: TRBD1
j_call: TRBJ1-4
clone_size: .
cdr3_aa: CASTLRQGPGELFF
cdr3_nt: TGTGCCAGCACCCTCCGACAGGGCCCCGGAGAACTGTTTTTT

v_call: TRBV12-5
d_call: TRBD2
j_call: TRBJ2-5
clone_size: .
cdr3_aa: CASGLPQTSGRGGQETQYF
cdr3_nt: TGTGCTAGTGGTTTGCCCCAGACTAGCGGGAGAGGGGGCCAAGAGACCCAGTACTTC

v_call: TRBV19
d_call: TRBD2
j_call: TRBJ2-2
clone_size: .
cdr3_aa: CASSIVVAGGLGNTGELFF
cdr3_nt: TGTGCCAGTAGTATAGTAGTAGCGGGAGGTTTAGGGAACACCGGGGAGCTGTTTTTT

v_call: TRBV11-2
d_call: .
j_call: TRBJ2-1
clone_size: .
cdr3_aa: CASSAFRAGRNEQFF
cdr3_nt: TGTGCCAGCAGCGCTTTCCGGGCGGGGCGCAATGAGCAGTTCTTC

v_call: TRBV7-9
d_call: TRBD2
j_call: TRBJ2-1
clone_size: once
cdr3_aa: CASSLFGGRPNEQFF
cdr3_nt: TGTGCCAGCAGCTTATTTGGCGGGAGACCCAATGAGCAGTTCTTC

v_call: TRBV7-2
d_call: TRBD1
j_call: TRBJ1-2
clone_size: .
cdr3_aa: CASSPQRGRANYGYTF
cdr3_nt: TGTGCCAGCAGCCCACAAAGGGGGCGAGCTAACTATGGCTACACCTTC

v_call: TRBV20-1
d_call: .
j_call: TRBJ1-2
clone_size: many
cdr3_aa: CSAPARETF
cdr3_nt: TGCAGTGCCCCCGCCCGTGAGACCTTC

v_call: TRBV7-8
d_call: TRBD1
j_call: TRBJ2-2
clone_size: .
cdr3_aa: CASTPRGQGAVGELFF
cdr3_nt: TGTGCCAGCACCCCCCGGGGGCAGGGGGCTGTCGGGGAGCTGTTTTTT

v_call: TRBV19
d_call: .
j_call: TRBJ1-5
clone_size: .
cdr3_aa: CASSYLNQPQHF
cdr3_nt: TGTGCCAGTAGCTATTTAAATCAGCCCCAGCATTTT

v_call: TRBV7-2
d_call: .
j_call: TRBJ2-5
clone_size: .
cdr3_aa: CASSRRGGGTQYF
cdr3_nt: TGTGCCAGCAGCCGAAGAGGGGGGGGGACCCAGTACTTC

v_call: TRBV7-6
d_call: TRBD2
j_call: TRBJ2-1
clone_size: .
cdr3_aa: CASSQEGLAALEQFF
cdr3_nt: TGTGCCAGCAGCCAAGAGGGACTAGCGGCCCTCGAGCAGTTCTTC

v_call: TRBV5-1
d_call: TRBD2
j_call: TRBJ2-1
clone_size: .
cdr3_aa: CASSWISGEEQFF
cdr3_nt: TGCGCCAGCAGCTGGATAAGCGGGGAAGAGCAGTTCTTC

v_call: TRBV19
d_call: TRBD1
j_call: TRBJ1-1
clone_size: .
cdr3_aa: CASSISAGTENTEAFF
cdr3_nt: TGTGCCAGTAGTATAAGCGCCGGGACAGAGAACACTGAAGCTTTCTTT

v_call: TRBV19
d_call: TRBD1
j_call: TRBJ1-1
clone_size: .
cdr3_aa: CASSIGQGTAEAFF
cdr3_nt: TGTGCCAGTAGTATAGGGCAGGGGACAGCTGAAGCTTTCTTT

v_call: TRBV5-4
d_call: .
j_call: TRBJ1-2
clone_size: .
cdr3_aa: CASSYDGGYGYTF
cdr3_nt: TGTGCCAGCAGCTACGACGGGGGCTATGGCTACACCTTC

v_call: TRBV4-1
d_call: .
j_call: TRBJ1-2
clone_size: few
cdr3_aa: CASSQVSDGYTF
cdr3_nt: TGCGCCAGCAGCCAAGTGAGCGATGGCTACACCTTC

v_call: TRBV19
d_call: .
j_call: TRBJ2-3
clone_size: .
cdr3_aa: CASSTRTATDTQYF
cdr3_nt: TGTGCCAGTAGTACTAGGACAGCAACAGATACGCAGTATTTT

v_call: TRBV7-2
d_call: TRBD1
j_call: TRBJ2-7
clone_size: .
cdr3_aa: CASSLTGSVYEQYF
cdr3_nt: TGTGCCAGCAGCTTGACAGGGTCGGTTTACGAGCAGTACTTC

v_call: TRBV12-3/TRBV12-4
d_call: .
j_call: TRBJ1-2
clone_size: .
cdr3_aa: CASSLREIYGYTF
cdr3_nt: TGTGCCAGCAGTTTAAGGGAGATCTATGGCTACACCTTC

v_call: TRBV27
d_call: TRBD2
j_call: TRBJ2-1
clone_size: .
cdr3_aa: CASSLLYPLEGRAFDEQFF
cdr3_nt: TGTGCCAGCAGTTTATTATACCCCCTGGAGGGGAGGGCCTTCGATGAGCAGTTCTTC

v_call: TRBV6-5
d_call: .
j_call: TRBJ2-3
clone_size: .
cdr3_aa: CASKQGWGTDTQYF
cdr3_nt: TGTGCCAGCAAGCAGGGGTGGGGGACAGATACGCAGTATTTT

v_call: TRBV6-6
d_call: .
j_call: TRBJ2-1
clone_size: .
cdr3_aa: CASSTLGPNEQFF
cdr3_nt: TGTGCCAGCAGTACCTTGGGGCCCAATGAGCAGTTCTTC

v_call: TRBV6-5
d_call: .
j_call: TRBJ1-6
clone_size: .
cdr3_aa: CASSYTRTAYNSPLHF
cdr3_nt: TGTGCCAGCAGTTACACCCGGACAGCTTATAATTCACCCCTCCACTTT

v_call: TRBV3-1/TRBV3-2
d_call: .
j_call: TRBJ2-5
clone_size: .
cdr3_aa: CASSQSLWETQYF
cdr3_nt: TGTGCCAGCAGCCAAAGCCTCTGGGAGACCCAGTACTTC

v_call: TRBV5-1
d_call: TRBD2
j_call: TRBJ2-7
clone_size: .
cdr3_aa: CASSSGTRGEQYF
cdr3_nt: TGCGCCAGCAGCTCTGGGACTAGGGGCGAGCAGTACTTC

v_call: TRBV25-1
d_call: TRBD2
j_call: TRBJ2-1
clone_size: .
cdr3_aa: CASSLAGGPGEQFF
cdr3_nt: TGTGCCAGCAGTCTAGCGGGAGGGCCAGGTGAGCAGTTCTTC

v_call: TRBV7-2
d_call: TRBD2
j_call: TRBJ2-7
clone_size: .
cdr3_aa: CASSLGLAGVGQYF
cdr3_nt: TGTGCCAGCAGCTTGGGGCTAGCGGGTGTAGGGCAGTACTTC

v_call: TRBV6-2/TRBV6-3
d_call: TRBD1
j_call: TRBJ1-2
clone_size: once
cdr3_aa: CASRRDRAYGYTF
cdr3_nt: TGTGCCAGCCGCCGGGACAGGGCTTATGGCTACACCTTC

v_call: TRBV7-8
d_call: .
j_call: TRBJ1-2
clone_size: .
cdr3_aa: CASSLGQGTLANYGYTF
cdr3_nt: TGTGCCAGCAGCCTGGGGCAGGGGACCTTAGCTAACTATGGCTACACCTTC

v_call: TRBV4-2
d_call: TRBD2
j_call: TRBJ2-3
clone_size: .
cdr3_aa: CASSQDPRGGTDTQYF
cdr3_nt: TGTGCCAGCAGCCAAGATCCCCGGGGGGGAACAGATACGCAGTATTTT

v_call: TRBV6-5
d_call: .
j_call: TRBJ1-6
clone_size: .
cdr3_aa: CASTGGQPNSPLHF
cdr3_nt: TGTGCCAGCACCGGTGGACAGCCTAATTCACCCCTCCACTTT

v_call: TRBV29-1
d_call: TRBD1
j_call: TRBJ1-1
clone_size: .
cdr3_aa: CSAKGRDREAFF
cdr3_nt: TGCAGCGCAAAGGGCCGGGACAGGGAGGCTTTCTTT

v_call: TRBV12-3/TRBV12-4
d_call: .
j_call: TRBJ1-2
clone_size: once
cdr3_aa: CATRRGYGYTF
cdr3_nt: TGTGCCACCCGAAGGGGCTATGGCTACACCTTC

v_call: TRBV11-2
d_call: TRBD1
j_call: TRBJ2-1
clone_size: .
cdr3_aa: CASSRPGQGYNEQFF
cdr3_nt: TGTGCCAGCAGCCGACCGGGACAGGGCTACAATGAGCAGTTCTTC

v_call: TRBV27
d_call: .
j_call: TRBJ1-1
clone_size: .
cdr3_aa: CASSFGGVATEAFF
cdr3_nt: TGTGCCAGCAGTTTTGGGGGGGTAGCCACTGAAGCTTTCTTT

v_call: TRBV5-1
d_call: TRBD1
j_call: TRBJ1-1
clone_size: .
cdr3_aa: CASVEGAGNTEAFF
cdr3_nt: TGCGCCAGCGTGGAGGGGGCTGGGAACACTGAAGCTTTCTTT

v_call: TRBV5-4
d_call: TRBD2
j_call: TRBJ2-7
clone_size: .
cdr3_aa: CASNLPSGGSSYEQYF
cdr3_nt: TGTGCCAGCAACTTGCCGAGCGGGGGGAGCTCCTACGAGCAGTACTTC

v_call: TRBV11-2
d_call: TRBD1
j_call: TRBJ1-3
clone_size: .
cdr3_aa: CASSFANRGSSGNTIYF
cdr3_nt: TGTGCCAGCAGCTTCGCCAACAGGGGGAGCTCTGGAAACACCATATATTTT

v_call: TRBV7-2
d_call: TRBD1
j_call: TRBJ1-6
clone_size: .
cdr3_aa: CASSFGQGNSPLHF
cdr3_nt: TGTGCCAGCAGCTTTGGACAGGGGAATTCACCCCTCCACTTT

v_call: TRBV7-2
d_call: .
j_call: TRBJ1-1
clone_size: once
cdr3_aa: CASSFWGGKTEAFF
cdr3_nt: TGTGCCAGCAGCTTTTGGGGGGGTAAGACTGAAGCTTTCTTT

v_call: TRBV10-2
d_call: TRBD2
j_call: TRBJ2-2
clone_size: .
cdr3_aa: CASRLAGAFGELFF
cdr3_nt: TGCGCCAGCAGACTAGCGGGAGCTTTCGGGGAGCTGTTTTTT

v_call: TRBV5-8
d_call: TRBD1
j_call: TRBJ2-5
clone_size: .
cdr3_aa: CASSLGQGEETQYF
cdr3_nt: TGTGCCAGCAGCTTAGGACAGGGAGAAGAGACCCAGTACTTC

v_call: TRBV7-9
d_call: .
j_call: TRBJ2-4
clone_size: .
cdr3_aa: CASSMGGLGAKNIQYF
cdr3_nt: TGTGCCAGCAGCATGGGGGGGCTGGGAGCCAAAAACATTCAGTACTTC

v_call: TRBV7-9
d_call: TRBD2
j_call: TRBJ2-7
clone_size: .
cdr3_aa: CASTKGGRAHEQYF
cdr3_nt: TGTGCCAGCACCAAGGGCGGGAGGGCCCACGAGCAGTACTTC

v_call: TRBV7-9
d_call: .
j_call: TRBJ1-1
clone_size: once
cdr3_aa: CASSLGGQNEAFF
cdr3_nt: TGTGCCAGCAGCTTAGGAGGACAAAATGAAGCTTTCTTT

v_call: TRBV11-2
d_call: TRBD2
j_call: TRBJ2-1
clone_size: once
cdr3_aa: CASASAGLAGVYGEQFF
cdr3_nt: TGTGCCAGTGCCAGTGCGGGACTAGCGGGAGTTTACGGTGAGCAGTTCTTC

v_call: TRBV4-1
d_call: .
j_call: TRBJ1-2
clone_size: .
cdr3_aa: CASSQENIEAWGSYGYTF
cdr3_nt: TGCGCCAGCAGCCAAGAAAACATAGAGGCCTGGGGCAGCTATGGCTACACCTTC

v_call: TRBV3-1/TRBV3-2
d_call: TRBD2
j_call: TRBJ2-3
clone_size: .
cdr3_aa: CASSQVAGGPVTQYF
cdr3_nt: TGTGCCAGCAGCCAAGTCGCGGGGGGGCCAGTTACGCAGTATTTT

v_call: TRBV6-1
d_call: TRBD1
j_call: TRBJ2-2
clone_size: once
cdr3_aa: CASSEMTGVTGELFF
cdr3_nt: TGTGCCAGCAGTGAAATGACAGGGGTGACCGGGGAGCTGTTTTTT

v_call: TRBV9
d_call: .
j_call: TRBJ1-6
clone_size: few
cdr3_aa: CASSVGGFDSPLHF
cdr3_nt: TGTGCCAGCAGCGTAGGAGGGTTTGATTCACCCCTCCACTTT

v_call: TRBV7-8
d_call: .
j_call: TRBJ2-2
clone_size: .
cdr3_aa: CASRREWQAGELFF
cdr3_nt: TGTGCCAGCAGACGTGAATGGCAGGCCGGGGAGCTGTTTTTT